The 18 T cell receptor beta chains presented below share a single source sample, sequenced in a study of OX40 agonist ivuxolimab in advanced cancers. Library prep was done by the immunoSEQ multiplex PCR assay. The table comes from immuneACCESS by way of TCRdb, which keeps in-frame sequences with V and J called. Part of the clones is missing from these tables; in studies checked, under half for an unresolved V gene and the rest for unknown reasons. The sample table records tens of thousands of clones; roughly 83% of these occur just once. 20% to 25% of the sample is held by the ten biggest clonotypes. Sample: CD4+ or CD8+ T cells sorted from blood, taken in a trial of the OX40 agonist ivuxolimab. The receptor set was obtained from an adult with an advanced solid tumor such as melanoma, head and neck, liver or kidney cancer.

The gene calls are TRBV6-4 and TRBJ2-3, with 7 bases fitting TRBD2. The CDR3 runs 16 residues. Germline V CDR1 and CDR2: MRHNA, SNTAGT. J lost 2 bases, V lost 0 bases, and 5 bases had no gene match. The CDR3 loop reads CASSDSDTSDTDTQYF. CDR3 DNA: TGTGCCAGCAGTGACTCCGATACTAGCGACACAGATACGCAGTATTTT.

The chain employs TRBV28 and TRBJ2-5; 7 bases match TRBD2. TRBJ2-7 matches the DNA end more closely, so the J call is doubtful. Germline CDR1 MDHEN, CDR2 SYDVKM. The CDR3 extends over 15 amino acids. CDR3 nucleotide sequence: TGTGCCAGCAACCTGTATTCTGGGGGGGCCTACGAGCAGTACTTC. Its translation is CASNLYSGGAYEQYF.

V and J are TRBV19 and TRBJ1-5; possible D gene TRBD1, 6 bases. The V end lost 5 bases, the J end lost 0 bases, and 14 bases lay between the germline ends. The V gene's germline CDR1 is LNHDA and CDR2 SQIVND (reference sequence). The CDR3 has 16 amino acids. CDR3 bases: TGTGCCAGTAGTCTTTCGGACAGCCTTAGCAATCAGCCCCAGCATTTT. Translated: CASSLSDSLSNQPQHF.

The J gene is TRBJ1-2, the V gene TRBV6-6, with TRBD1 identical over 9 bases. The junction had 7 bases not matched to a gene; V was cut back by 5 bases and J by 9 bases. The CDR3 consists of 13 residues. From germline, CDR1 is MNHNY and CDR2 SVGAGI (reference sequence). CDR3 DNA sequence: TGTGCCAGCAGTCCGGGACAGGGAGTTAGCTACACCTTC. Its translation: CASSPGQGVSYTF.

The chain couples TRBV11-2 to TRBJ2-7; 9 positions agree with TRBD2. Germline V gene lookup returns CDR1 SGHAT and CDR2 FQNNGV. V shed 0 bases, J shed 3 bases, and the junction held 3 bases outside the gene matches. The CDR3 is made up of 15 amino acids. The CDR3 DNA reads as TGTGCCAGCAGCTTAGACTGGCGGGGGGGCTACGAGCAGTACTTC. This codes for CASSLDWRGGYEQYF.

V usage is TRBV28 and J usage is TRBJ1-3, with D maybe TRBD1 (5 bases). The CDR3 extends over 17 amino acids. CDR1 and CDR2 (germline): MDHEN, SYDVKM. V was clipped by 8 bases and J by 6 bases, with 26 bases between them. The CDR3 loop is CASLRTLAGDLENTIYF. The CDR3 DNA sequence: TGTGCCAGCCTACGAACTCTGGCGGGGGACTTGGAAAACACCATATATTTT.

This clone has a handful of counts. The chain has TRBV7-6 and TRBJ1-4; D is perhaps TRBD1 (5 bases). The CDR3 has 13 amino acids. Germline CDR1 and CDR2: SGHVS and FNYEAQ. Between the trimmed V and J ends, which lost 4 bases and 8 bases, there was a span of 11 bases. The CDR3 protein is CASSYGTGEKLFF. DNA of the CDR3: TGTGCCAGCAGCTACGGGACCGGGGAAAAACTGTTTTTT.

This clone was seen a single time. This chain joins TRBV7-6 and TRBJ1-3; 8 nucleotides match TRBD1. J lost 0 bases, V lost 6 bases, and 4 bases had no gene match. The CDR3 sequence is 15 residues long. Germline-derived CDR1 and CDR2 are SGHVS and FNYEAQ. In DNA, the CDR3 is TGTGCCAGCAGACCCGACAGGGGCTCTGGAAACACCATATATTTT. Its protein is CASRPDRGSGNTIYF.

This chain links TRBV7-6 with TRBJ2-7; 7 nucleotides match TRBD1. With V trimmed by 5 bases and J by 2 bases, 9 bases remained unmatched. Germline lookup yields CDR1 SGHVS and CDR2 FNYEAQ. The CDR3 runs to 15 residues. The CDR3 DNA sequence: TGTGCCAGCAGCGCCCGACAGGGTCTCACCTACGAGCAGTACTTC. Amino acids: CASSARQGLTYEQYF.

This chain links TRBV4-1 with TRBJ2-7, with D possibly matching TRBD2 (5 bases). The CDR3 is 14 residues long. The germline V and J ends were trimmed by 4 bases and 3 bases, with 13 bases remaining between them. The germline V gene encodes CDR1 MGHRA and CDR2 YSYEKL. The CDR3 is CASSLGENNYEQYF. Here the CDR3 DNA reads TGCGCCAGCAGCCTCGGGGAGAACAACTACGAGCAGTACTTC.

The chain is built from TRBV7-3 and TRBJ2-2; perhaps TRBD1 as D (6 bases). V was clipped by 5 bases and J by 5 bases, with 18 bases between them. The CDR3 is 16 residues long. Germline CDR1 is SGHTA and CDR2 is FQGTGA. CDR3 residues: CASSIGQGMGTGELFF. The CDR3 nucleotides are TGTGCCAGCAGCATAGGGCAGGGGATGGGAACCGGGGAGCTGTTTTTT.

The chain combines TRBV28 with TRBJ2-7; D is uncertain. V was cut by 7 bases and J by 1 base, with 8 bases left in between. CDR1 MDHEN and CDR2 SYDVKM come from the germline V gene. The CDR3 is 12 residues long. In DNA form, the CDR3 reads TGTGCCAGCAACCCCGGTTCCTACGAGCAGTACTTC. This gives the protein CASNPGSYEQYF.

The rearrangement joins TRBV4-1 to TRBJ2-7; D is ambiguous. V was pared by 0 bases and J by 3 bases, with 6 bases between. The CDR3 contains 13 residues. From germline, CDR1 is MGHRA and CDR2 YSYEKL. CDR3 amino acids: CASSQEGFYEQYF. CDR3 DNA: TGCGCCAGCAGCCAAGAAGGGTTCTACGAGCAGTACTTC.

Concerning this clone itself: One base away lies a much larger clone, so this may be a sequencing read error. Other DNA sequences from this sample encode an identical CDR3 as well. This chain links TRBV7-3 with TRBJ2-3; 11 bases agree with TRBD2. The CDR3 consists of 15 residues. The germline CDR1 and CDR2 sequences are SGHTA and FQGTGA. Trimming removed 3 bases from V and 3 bases from J; junction bases left unmatched: 2. DNA of the CDR3: TGTGCCAGCAGCTTGACTAGCGGGGAGACAGATACGCAGTATTTT. Translated, it gives CASSLTSGETDTQYF.

As regards this clone: This specimen includes other DNA sequences encoding the same CDR3. J is TRBJ1-5 and V is TRBV30; the D gene is possibly TRBD1 (5 bases). CDR1 is GTSNPN, CDR2 SVGIG, per germline (reference sequence). The CDR3 loop spans 15 amino acids. Deletions cut 0 bases from V and 2 bases from J, with 11 bases between. CDR3 in amino acids: CAWSVPGGGNQPQHF. In DNA form, the CDR3 reads TGTGCCTGGAGTGTACCCGGGGGGGGCAATCAGCCCCAGCATTTT.

CDR3 in DNA: TGCGCCAGCAGCCTCGGGGGGGCGTCGTCTGATGAGCAGTTCTTC. This gives the protein CASSLGGASSDEQFF. The rearrangement joins TRBV5-1 to TRBJ2-1, with 8 positions matching TRBD2. The CDR3 totals 15 residues. Trimming cost V 4 bases and J 8 bases; bases outside gene matches: 11. CDR1 is SGHRS, CDR2 YFSETQ, per germline. Using reference TRBV5-1 and TRBJ2-1 for the parts outside the CDR3, the full variable domain is KAGVTQTPRYLIKTRGQQVTLSCSPISGHRSVSWYQQTPGQGLQFLFEYFSETQRNKGNFPGRFSGRQFSNSRSEMNVSTLELGDSALYLCASSLGGASSDEQFFGPGTRLTVL.

The chain links TRBV29-1 to TRBJ1-5; 9 bases align to TRBD1. The germline gives CDR1 SQVTM, CDR2 ANQGSEA. CDR3 length equals 14 residues. J was trimmed by 5 bases and V by 5 bases; bases with no gene match: 7. In DNA, the CDR3 is TGCAGCGTTAGGGAAGGACAGGGGTATCAGCCCCAGCATTTT. This translates into CSVREGQGYQPQHF.

The rearrangement uses TRBV4-3 and TRBJ1-2, with D perhaps matching TRBD1 (5 bases). Germline CDR1 and CDR2: LGHNA and YSLEER. CDR3 length equals 16 residues. The V gene lost 0 bases and the J gene lost 3 bases, with 14 bases spanning the gap. Here the CDR3 DNA reads TGCGCCAGCAGCCAAGATTTAGGGGATCCGGACTATGGCTACACCTTC. It yields the protein CASSQDLGDPDYGYTF.